One sample yielded the 13 T cell receptor beta chains listed below, sequenced in a study of human T cells and chemical hapten exposure. TCRdb re-called the RACE reads with MiXCR, one entry per CDR3 protein. Seen here are roughly 180,000 distinct CDR3 sequences, around 20% observed once, and the top ten hold 6% to 8%. Stated time point: patch test 1, 2 weeks after DPC sensitization. Treatment here: therapeutic diphenylcyclopropenone sensitization with weekly scalp DPC. The sample consisted of whole blood, taken in connection with sensitization to the hapten diphenylcyclopropenone (DPC). These receptors were taken from a woman between 50 and 59 years old with alopecia areata. Some clones in this sample may be carry-over from other donors' samples.

V is TRBV20-1 and J is TRBJ2-3; TRBD2 matches at 7 bases. The germline V gene has CDR1 DFQATT and CDR2 SNEGSKA (reference sequence). This CDR3 has 15 amino acids. Trimming removed 3 bases from V and 1 base from J; junction bases left unmatched: 7. CDR3 in amino acids: CSARPASGRTDTQYF. CDR3 bases: TGCAGTGCTAGGCCAGCTAGCGGACGCACAGATACGCAGTATTTT.

This clonotype was seen more than once but under ten times. J is TRBJ2-3 and V is TRBV29-1, with D perhaps TRBD2 (6 bases). This CDR3 comprises 12 residues. Germline values: CDR1 SQVTM, CDR2 ANQGSEA. Trimming pared 4 bases from V and 2 bases from J, leaving 7 bases between. The CDR3 sequence: CSVGLDTDTQYF. The CDR3 DNA sequence: TGCAGCGTTGGACTAGACACAGATACGCAGTATTTT.

This clonotype occurred a few times. This sequence joins TRBV9 and TRBJ1-2, with D tentatively TRBD1 (6 bases). V shed 1 base and J shed 4 bases, with 26 bases lying between them. Germline V gene data show CDR1 as SGDLS and CDR2 as YYNGEE. The CDR3 contains 19 residues. The CDR3: CASSVFTEGEFVFGYGYTF. CDR3 sequence (DNA): TGTGCCAGCAGCGTATTTACAGAGGGGGAGTTTGTTTTCGGCTATGGCTACACCTTC.

In this sample, this clonotype turned up a few times. The rearrangement joins TRBV19 to TRBJ1-1; TRBD1 might be the D (5 bases). The V end was cut by 0 bases, the J end by 3 bases, with 8 bases between. Germline V gene lookup returns CDR1 LNHDA and CDR2 SQIVND (reference sequence). The CDR3 sequence is 14 residues long. The CDR3 DNA reads TGTGCCAGTAGTATAGACGCAGGGTACACTGAAGCTTTCTTT. It yields the protein CASSIDAGYTEAFF.

The rearrangement uses TRBV7-9 and TRBJ2-1, with 7 bases identical to TRBD2. J was trimmed by 5 bases and V by 6 bases; bases with no gene match: 1. Germline values: CDR1 SEHNR, CDR2 FQNEAQ (reference sequence). CDR3 length: 12 amino acids. The CDR3 is CASRLADNEQFF. CDR3 sequence (DNA): TGTGCCAGCAGGCTAGCGGACAATGAGCAGTTCTTC.

This clonotype was observed a few times. This sequence joins TRBV10-3 and TRBJ2-1, with D perhaps matching TRBD2 (6 bases). Germline V gene sequence: CDR1 ENHRY, CDR2 SYGVKD. V was pared by 3 bases and J by 1 base, with 7 bases between. This CDR3 has 14 residues. CDR3 sequence: CAISEGGSYNEQFF. CDR3 DNA: TGTGCCATCAGTGAAGGAGGGTCCTACAATGAGCAGTTCTTC.

The gene calls are TRBV6-5 and TRBJ2-2; the D gene is possibly TRBD1 (6 bases). V was cut by 5 bases and J by 7 bases, with 14 bases left in between. CDR3 size: 14 residues. Germline V gene sequence: CDR1 MNHEY, CDR2 SVGAGI. The DNA for the CDR3 is TGTGCCAGCAGTCCAGGGGACGGGATCGGGGAGCTGTTTTTT. This gives the protein CASSPGDGIGELFF.

This clonotype has more than one count but fewer than ten. This chain links TRBV29-1 with TRBJ1-1, with TRBD1 as a possible D gene (6 bases). Germline V gene sequence: CDR1 SQVTM, CDR2 ANQGSEA. The CDR3 length is 17 residues. V was cut by 8 bases and J by 1 base, with 26 bases left in between. The CDR3 bases are TGCAGCATCTATGGGGGGCTGGAGGGCCATCAGAACACTGAAGCTTTCTTT. This gives the protein CSIYGGLEGHQNTEAFF.

A few counts support this clonotype. The J gene is TRBJ2-7, the V gene TRBV3-1; 8 bases are shared with TRBD2. The CDR3 is made up of 15 amino acids. Germline-derived CDR1 and CDR2 are LGHDT and YNNKEL (reference sequence). Losses at the gene ends were 2 bases for V and 2 bases for J; bases not matched to a gene: 5. The CDR3 region has the DNA TGTGCCAGCAGCCAACCTAGCGGGTTGACCTACGAGCAGTACTTC. It codes for CASSQPSGLTYEQYF.

This clonotype was detected many times. This chain uses TRBV27 with TRBJ2-7; 7 nucleotides line up with TRBD1. This CDR3 comprises 14 residues. J was trimmed by 0 bases and V by 5 bases; bases with no gene match: 4. Germline CDR1 is MNHEY and CDR2 is SMNVEV (reference sequence). CDR3 sequence: CASSPRDSSYEQYF. CDR3 nucleotide sequence: TGTGCCAGCAGTCCCCGGGACAGCTCCTACGAGCAGTACTTC.

This clonotype was observed a handful of times. CDR3 sequence reads: CASSWGLRLYQETQYF. CDR3 coding DNA: TGCGCCAGCAGCTGGGGGCTAAGACTCTACCAAGAGACCCAGTACTTC. The rearrangement joins TRBV5-1 to TRBJ2-5; D possibly corresponds to TRBD1 (6 bases). Germline assignment: CDR1 SGHRS and CDR2 YFSETQ. Trimming took off 3 bases at V and 0 bases at J, with 15 bases between the two ends. The CDR3 is made up of 16 amino acids. The full variable domain, rest sourced from reference TRBV5-1 and TRBJ2-5, is KAGVTQTPRYLIKTRGQQVTLSCSPISGHRSVSWYQQTPGQGLQFLFEYFSETQRNKGNFPGRFSGRQFSNSRSEMNVSTLELGDSALYLCASSWGLRLYQETQYFGPGTRLLVL.

The chain couples TRBV7-9 to TRBJ1-6; D unclear. The CDR3 is 17 amino acids. The ends were cut back, 2 bases at V and 10 bases at J, with 21 bases in the middle. CDR1 is SEHNR, CDR2 FQNEAQ, per germline (reference sequence). The CDR3 coding sequence is TGTGCCAGCAGCTTAATGTTGGGAGGACTGACACCCTCACCCCTCCACTTT. Protein: CASSLMLGGLTPSPLHF.

This clonotype was seen many times. In DNA form, the CDR3 reads TGTGCCAGCAGTAGGGGCTACGAGCAGTACTTC. This codes for CASSRGYEQYF. The genes are TRBV5-6 and TRBJ2-7, with D perhaps TRBD1 (5 bases). V lost 5 bases to trimming and J lost 3 bases, with 6 bases between them. The CDR3 totals 11 residues. Germline lookup yields CDR1 SGHDT and CDR2 YYEEEE. The complete variable domain, with remaining parts taken from reference TRBV5-6 and TRBJ2-7, reads DAGVTQSPTHLIKTRGQQVTLRCSPKSGHDTVSWYQQALGQGPQFIFQYYEEEERQRGNFPDRFSGHQFPNYSSELNVNALLLGDSALYLCASSRGYEQYFGPGTRLTVT.